This T cell receptor beta chain was captured in a study of blood T cell repertoires in COVID-19. Assignment of participants to cohorts was predicated upon participant-reported clinical history. This clone is a singleton in its sample. Original analysis: Amplification of reference gene primers was used by the study to estimate nucleated cell counts. TCRdb keeps only in-frame clones here, not all; method: immunoSEQ multiplex PCR. V and J calls and clone size are given by that table; D and trimming were obtained from the DNA. The table includes roughly 250,000 clones, around 90% detected once. Looked up from germline, CDR1 is MNHNS and CDR2 is SASEGT. The CDR3 consists of 16 residues. V shed 4 bases and J 1 base; nucleotides not matched to a gene: 6.

Sequenced: PBMCs or T cells enriched from blood (not recorded which). The sequence was collected from a woman in her forties or fifties who had recovered from COVID-19. This chain uses TRBV6-1 with TRBJ2-7; 11 positions match TRBD1. CDR3 coding DNA: TGTGCCAGCAGTGGTTTCGGACAGGGGGCTTCCTACGAGCAGTACTTC. Its translation is CASSGFGQGASYEQYF.